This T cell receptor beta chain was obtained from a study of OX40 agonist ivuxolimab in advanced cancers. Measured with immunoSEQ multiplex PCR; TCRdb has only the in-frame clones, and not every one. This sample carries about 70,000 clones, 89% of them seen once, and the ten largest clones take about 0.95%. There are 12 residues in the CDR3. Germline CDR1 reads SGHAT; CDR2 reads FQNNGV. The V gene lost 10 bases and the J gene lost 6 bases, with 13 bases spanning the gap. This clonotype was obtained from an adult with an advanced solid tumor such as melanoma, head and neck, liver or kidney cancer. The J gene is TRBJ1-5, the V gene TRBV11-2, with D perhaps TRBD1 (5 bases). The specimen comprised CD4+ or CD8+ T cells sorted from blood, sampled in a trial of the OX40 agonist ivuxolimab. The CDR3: CANLRGCQPQHF. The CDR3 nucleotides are TGTGCCAACCTTAGGGGTTGTCAGCCCCAGCATTTT.